This is a list of T cell receptor beta chains from one sample in a study of shared clonotypes between healthy human individuals. Some clones are missing from TCRdb's copy, which holds only in-frame ones; the method was immunoSEQ multiplex PCR. The table shows about 1.1 million clones, with 75% to 85% occurring only once. Sequenced input: memory CD4+ T cells from PBMCs. Receptor source: a man younger than 30 in good health. Some clones in this sample may be carry-over from other donors' samples. The CDR3 runs from the conserved cysteine through the conserved F or W. D genes are given only for firm matches. The size field is filled for only some rows; it gives once, few, many or a size class.

V: TRBV28
size: .
J: TRBJ2-7
D: TRBD2
DNA: TGTGCCAGCAGTCCGGTGACTAGCGGGATTACTTCCTACGAGCAGTACTTC
CDR3: CASSPVTSGITSYEQYF

V: TRBV4-1
size: many
J: TRBJ1-1
D: .
DNA: TGCGCCAGCAGCCAAGATAGTGTGGGGGCTGGTCGTCTTAACCTTAACACTGAAGCTTTCTTT
CDR3: CASSQDSVGAGRLNLNTEAFF

V: TRBV2
size: .
J: TRBJ1-5
D: TRBD1
DNA: TGTGCCAGCAGGGACGGACAGGGGCGTCAGCCCCAGCATTTT
CDR3: CASRDGQGRQPQHF

V: TRBV2
size: .
J: TRBJ2-5
D: TRBD2
DNA: TGTGCCAGCAGTGAGTACCTAGCGGAAGAGACCCAGTACTTC
CDR3: CASSEYLAEETQYF

V: TRBV11-2
size: .
J: TRBJ2-1
D: TRBD2
DNA: TGTGCCAGCAGCCCTGGGACTAGCGTTAGCAATGAGCAGTTCTTC
CDR3: CASSPGTSVSNEQFF

V: TRBV6-6
size: once
J: TRBJ1-1
D: TRBD1
DNA: TGTGCCAGCAGTTACCCCGACAGGGCGAACACTGAAGCTTTCTTT
CDR3: CASSYPDRANTEAFF

V: TRBV5-4
size: .
J: TRBJ2-1
D: TRBD2
DNA: TGTGCCAGCAGCTTTTTAACTAGCGGGAACAATGAGCAGTTCTTC
CDR3: CASSFLTSGNNEQFF

V: TRBV7-6
size: .
J: TRBJ2-3
D: TRBD2
DNA: TGTGCCAGCCGACGGGAGGGCCCTACAGATACGCAGTATTTT
CDR3: CASRREGPTDTQYF

V: TRBV6-5
size: .
J: TRBJ1-2
D: TRBD1
DNA: TGTGCCAGCCGGGACAGGGGGGGAGGTGGCTACACCTTC
CDR3: CASRDRGGGGYTF

V: TRBV5-1
size: .
J: TRBJ2-1
D: .
DNA: TGCGCCAGCAGCTCGGGACGGGGGGCCTTCAATGAGCAGTTCTTC
CDR3: CASSSGRGAFNEQFF

V: TRBV7-2
size: few
J: TRBJ2-5
D: .
DNA: TGTGCCAGCAGCCAGAAGGGCGCGGAGACCCAGTACTTC
CDR3: CASSQKGAETQYF

V: TRBV7-8
size: many
J: TRBJ1-2
D: .
DNA: TGTGCCAGCAGCTTGAGTTCGCGGGCCTATGGCTACACCTTC
CDR3: CASSLSSRAYGYTF

V: TRBV5-1
size: once
J: TRBJ2-2
D: .
DNA: TGCGCCAGCAGCTTGGCCAGCAGGACAGCACTTACCTACACCGGGGAGCTGTTTTTT
CDR3: CASSLASRTALTYTGELFF

V: TRBV19
size: .
J: TRBJ1-1
D: .
DNA: TGTGCCAGTAGTATACGGATGAACACTGAAGCTTTCTTT
CDR3: CASSIRMNTEAFF

V: TRBV13
size: once
J: TRBJ2-7
D: TRBD2
DNA: TGTGCCAGCAGCGAGGGGACTAGCGGGTGGTCCGAGCAGTACTTC
CDR3: CASSEGTSGWSEQYF

V: TRBV27
size: .
J: TRBJ2-1
D: TRBD2
DNA: TGTGCCAGCAGGGGTCTAGCGGGAGCCGGTGAGCAGTTCTTC
CDR3: CASRGLAGAGEQFF

V: TRBV7-9
size: .
J: TRBJ2-5
D: .
DNA: TGTGCCAGCAGCCCAGAACGAGGGTCGGAGACCCAGTACTTC
CDR3: CASSPERGSETQYF

V: TRBV27
size: .
J: TRBJ2-6
D: .
DNA: TGTGCCAGTCACACCGGGGGTAAGAGCTCTGGGGCCAACGTCCTGACTTTC
CDR3: CASHTGGKSSGANVLTF

V: TRBV7-3
size: .
J: TRBJ2-1
D: TRBD2
DNA: TGTGCCAGCAGCACGATAGCGGGACAAAGCTACGACAATGAGCAGTTCTTC
CDR3: CASSTIAGQSYDNEQFF

V: TRBV7-3
size: .
J: TRBJ2-3
D: .
DNA: TGTGCCAGCAGCCCTTCTCGCACAGATACGCAGTATTTT
CDR3: CASSPSRTDTQYF

V: TRBV19
size: .
J: TRBJ1-2
D: .
DNA: TGTGCCAGTAGTATGGGTCGGGGGAAGCTCTCCTATGGCTACACCTTC
CDR3: CASSMGRGKLSYGYTF

V: TRBV30
size: .
J: TRBJ1-5
D: .
DNA: TGTGCCTGGAGTAGGGAAGGTGGTAGCAATCAGCCCCAGCATTTT
CDR3: CAWSREGGSNQPQHF